This T cell receptor (beta chain) originates from a study of cytomegalovirus exposure and HLA in healthy donors. Study-level points and caveats: Per a prior analysis, the majority of TCR beta V segments were productive roughly 87% or roughly 30% of the time. For cytomegalovirus status, the classifier reportedly gave diagnoses with high specificity and sensitivity.

Primers: 60 Vbeta forward and 13 Jbeta reverse. Using immunoSEQ multiplex PCR, the repertoire was profiled, and TCRdb retains in-frame clones only, with some absent. This sample has some 140,000 clones, with roughly 89% found just once. Germline CDR1 MNHNS, CDR2 SASEGT. Trimming stripped 8 bases from V and 3 bases from J, with 20 bases between. The CDR3 consists of 15 residues. A note on this clone: Antigen unknown.

The clonotype originates from a woman aged 25 to 45 in good health and CMV-seronegative. Sequencing was done on a sample of PBMCs. The V gene is TRBV6-1, the J gene TRBJ2-7; the D gene is possibly TRBD2 (6 bases). DNA for the CDR3: TGTGCCAGCCAAAGAACGGGGGACGGCATCTACGAGCAGTACTTC. It translates to CASQRTGDGIYEQYF.